This entry lists 15 T cell receptor beta chains sequenced from one sample in a study of T-cell memory formation after mild COVID-19. Each CDR3 protein gets one entry after TCRdb re-called the 5' RACE reads with MiXCR. The sample lists fewer than 650,000 distinct CDR3 sequences, 17% occurring once. Specimen: PBMCs or a T cell subset sorted from them (not recorded which). All receptors come from an adult woman who had mild COVID-19 (a few samples of this study predate the infection). Cell type and time point are not known.

The gene calls are TRBV11-2 and TRBJ1-4; the D is unclear. The V and J ends lost 3 bases and 5 bases respectively, with 4 bases between them. The CDR3 runs to 12 residues. The germline V gene has CDR1 SGHAT and CDR2 FQNNGV. The CDR3 spells CASSFINEKLFF. The CDR3 DNA reads as TGTGCCAGCAGCTTTATAAATGAAAAACTGTTTTTT.

In its sample, this clonotype was seen a few times. The rearrangement joins TRBV12-3 or TRBV12-4 to TRBJ2-5, with TRBD2 as a possible D gene (5 bases). The CDR3 contains 14 residues. The V and J ends lost 6 bases and 4 bases respectively, with 15 bases between them. The CDR3 DNA is TGTGCCAGCAGGGATATAGGAGGCGGAGAGACCCAGTACTTC. Its translation is CASRDIGGGETQYF.

This chain joins TRBV10-3 and TRBJ1-2; 7 nucleotides align to TRBD1. V was pared by 8 bases and J by 0 bases, with 30 bases of the junction left unmatched. The CDR3 extends over 22 amino acids. The germline V gene has CDR1 ENHRY and CDR2 SYGVKD. CDR3 DNA: TGTGCCATCCAAGGCGGAGGACCCGCCCCCAATTTGCGACAGGGCTCTAACTATGGCTACACCTTC. Its translation: CAIQGGGPAPNLRQGSNYGYTF.

This clonotype was observed a few times. J is TRBJ2-1 and V is TRBV29-1; no firm D call. The CDR3 has 12 residues. The V end lost 4 bases, the J end lost 5 bases, and 9 bases lay between the germline ends. The germline CDR1 and CDR2 sequences are SQVTM and ANQGSEA. In nucleotides, the CDR3 is TGCAGCGTTGTTCCTGGGGACAATGAGCAGTTCTTC. It yields the protein CSVVPGDNEQFF.

In this sample, this clonotype turned up a few times. J is TRBJ1-2 and V is TRBV20-1, with TRBD1 identical over 7 bases. Trimming took 4 bases from V and 6 from J; bases not matched to a gene: 5. The CDR3 consists of 12 residues. Germline V CDR1 and CDR2: DFQATT, SNEGSKA (reference sequence). The CDR3 coding sequence is TGCAGTGCTACCGGGACAGCCCATGGCTACACCTTC. Its protein is CSATGTAHGYTF.

In this sample, this clonotype turned up many times. V gene TRBV29-1 combines with J gene TRBJ1-3; D unresolved. This CDR3 spans 13 amino acids. Germline assignment: CDR1 SQVTM and CDR2 ANQGSEA. The V end was cut by 1 base, the J end by 4 bases, with 8 bases between. The CDR3 DNA sequence: TGCAGCGTTGAAGGGGCGGACGGAAACACCATATATTTT. This encodes CSVEGADGNTIYF.

V gene TRBV20-1 combines with J gene TRBJ2-7, with unresolved D. Germline lookup yields CDR1 DFQATT and CDR2 SNEGSKA (reference sequence). The V end was cut by 5 bases, the J end by 1 base, with 9 bases between. CDR3 length equals 12 residues. This CDR3 is CSAVPRSYEQYF. DNA of the CDR3: TGCAGTGCTGTCCCCAGGTCCTACGAGCAGTACTTC.

Only a few counts were recorded for this clonotype. This chain uses TRBV7-2 with TRBJ1-2; 10 nucleotides agree with TRBD1. After removal of 5 bases from V and 7 bases from J, the junction contained 10 bases not matched to a gene. The V gene's germline CDR1 is SGHTA and CDR2 FQGNSA. The CDR3 runs to 15 residues. The CDR3 DNA reads TGTGCCAGCAGCCCTCCGGGACAGGGGTCTCCTGGCTACACCTTC. Translation: CASSPPGQGSPGYTF.

This clonotype came up many times. CDR3 coding DNA: TGTGCCAGCAGCTTAGATTCGGGGAGGGGGGGCGGCTCCTACAATGAGCAGTTCTTC. It encodes CASSLDSGRGGGSYNEQFF. This chain uses TRBV7-8 with TRBJ2-1; D is perhaps TRBD2 (7 bases). CDR1 is SGHVS and CDR2 is FQNEAQ in the germline V gene. The CDR3 covers 19 residues. Trimming cost V 1 base and J 0 bases, with 19 bases left between them.

V and J are TRBV5-1 and TRBJ1-2, with 9 bases identical to TRBD1. CDR1 is SGHRS, CDR2 YFSETQ, per germline. The CDR3 runs to 16 residues. Unmatched junction bases numbered 10, after V lost 4 bases and J lost 3 bases. The CDR3 region has the DNA TGCGCCAGCAGCCCCGGACAGGGGAAAGGTGACTATGGCTACACCTTC. Amino acid sequence: CASSPGQGKGDYGYTF.

Only a few counts were recorded for this clonotype. V is TRBV6-2 or TRBV6-3 and J is TRBJ1-1; D remains ambiguous. This CDR3 comprises 13 residues. Germline V gene data show CDR1 as MNHEY and CDR2 as SVGEGT. Trimming shortened V by 6 bases and J by 1 base, and 9 bases separated the two germline ends. The CDR3 protein is CASRNGENTEAFF. CDR3 sequence (DNA): TGTGCCAGCAGGAACGGGGAGAACACTGAAGCTTTCTTT.

This clonotype turned up a few times. This chain uses TRBV5-1 with TRBJ1-6, with 8 bases identical to TRBD1. The junction had 13 bases not matched to a gene; V was cut back by 0 bases and J by 2 bases. CDR3 size: 20 residues. Germline values: CDR1 SGHRS, CDR2 YFSETQ. This chain's CDR3 is CASSLGSQGAVWTYNSPLHF. In DNA form, the CDR3 reads TGCGCCAGCAGCTTGGGTTCGCAGGGGGCTGTCTGGACCTATAATTCACCCCTCCACTTT.

The rearrangement links TRBV25-1 to TRBJ2-7, with TRBD1 as a possible D gene (6 bases). Germline V gene lookup returns CDR1 MGHDK and CDR2 SYGVNS. The V end was cut by 2 bases, the J end by 4 bases, with 15 bases between. The CDR3 contains 15 residues. The CDR3 DNA follows: TGTGCCAGCAGTGAAGTGGGGGCTATGGATTACGAGCAGTACTTC. Its protein product is CASSEVGAMDYEQYF.

This chain uses TRBV2 with TRBJ2-3; tentative D call: TRBD2 (7 bases). Germline assignment: CDR1 SNHLY and CDR2 FYNNEI. V was pared by 3 bases and J by 1 base, with 11 bases between. This CDR3 is built from 15 residues. In DNA, the CDR3 is TGTGCCAGCAGTGACGGGGGGCCCCGCACAGATACGCAGTATTTT. Protein: CASSDGGPRTDTQYF.

The CDR3 nucleotides are TGCAGCGTTCAGACCGCAGGGATACTTTATGGCTACACCTTC. Translating it yields CSVQTAGILYGYTF. The chain couples TRBV29-1 to TRBJ1-2, with a possible D match to TRBD1 (5 bases). V lost 5 bases and J 5 bases, leaving 18 bases between the germline ends. The CDR3 is 14 residues long. The germline V gene encodes CDR1 SQVTM and CDR2 ANQGSEA.